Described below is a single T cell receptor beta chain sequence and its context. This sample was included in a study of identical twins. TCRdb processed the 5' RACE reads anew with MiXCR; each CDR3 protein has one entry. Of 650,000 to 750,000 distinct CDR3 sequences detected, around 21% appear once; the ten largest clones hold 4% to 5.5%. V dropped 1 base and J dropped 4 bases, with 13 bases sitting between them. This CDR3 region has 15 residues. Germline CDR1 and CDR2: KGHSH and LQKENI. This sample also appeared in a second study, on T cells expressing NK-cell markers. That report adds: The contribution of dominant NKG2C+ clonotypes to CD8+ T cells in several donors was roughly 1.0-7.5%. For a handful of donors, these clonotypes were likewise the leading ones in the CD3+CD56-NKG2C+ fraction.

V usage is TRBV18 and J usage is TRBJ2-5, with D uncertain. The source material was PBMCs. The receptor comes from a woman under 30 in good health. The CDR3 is CASSPRSPSPETQYF. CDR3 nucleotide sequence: TGTGCCAGCTCACCACGTTCGCCGTCTCCAGAGACCCAGTACTTC.